The 21 T cell receptor beta chains given below trace back to one sample, sequenced in a study of cytomegalovirus exposure and HLA in healthy donors. PCR amplification relied on 60 Vbeta primers (plus 13 Jbeta primers). TCRdb keeps only in-frame clones here, not all; method: immunoSEQ multiplex PCR. Of tens of thousands of clones listed, roughly 80% are singletons. What was sequenced was PBMCs. The origin of the receptors is a man aged 25-45 years in good health and CMV-seronegative.

J is TRBJ2-1 and V is TRBV6-1, with 7 nucleotides matching TRBD1. Germline CDR1 and CDR2: MNHNS and SASEGT. The CDR3 loop spans 14 amino acids. The ends lost 3 bases at V and 7 bases at J; junction bases unmatched: 6. The CDR3 region has the DNA TGTGCCAGCAGTGAGGGGGACAGACGGAATGAGCAGTTCTTC. As protein: CASSEGDRRNEQFF.

The sample holds one count of this clone. V is TRBV5-4 and J is TRBJ2-1; TRBD1 agrees at 8 bases. This CDR3 contains 14 residues. Germline CDR1 is SGHNT and CDR2 is YYREEE (reference sequence). The V gene end was trimmed by 2 bases and the J gene end by 5 bases; junction bases not matched to a gene: 3. CDR3 loop: CASSFSDRDNEQFF. The DNA for the CDR3 is TGTGCCAGCAGCTTCTCGGACAGGGACAATGAGCAGTTCTTC.

This sequence joins TRBV6-1 and TRBJ2-2, with 14 bases lining up with TRBD2. The germline CDR1 and CDR2 sequences are MNHNS and SASEGT. The V gene end was trimmed by 3 bases and the J gene end by 5 bases; junction bases not matched to a gene: 11. The CDR3 totals 19 residues. As DNA, the CDR3 is TGTGCCAGCAGTGATCCCGGGACTAGCGGGAGATTCAGAACCGGGGAGCTGTTTTTT. Its translation is CASSDPGTSGRFRTGELFF.

The V call is TRBV19, the J call TRBJ1-5; unclear D gene. The V end lost 7 bases, the J end lost 0 bases, and 19 bases lay between the germline ends. The germline gives CDR1 LNHDA, CDR2 SQIVND (reference sequence). This CDR3 region has 17 residues. CDR3 nucleotides: TGTGCCAGTAATGCACTAGTGGGTCCTGATAGCAATCAGCCCCAGCATTTT. It yields the protein CASNALVGPDSNQPQHF.

This clone was seen more than once but under ten times. The genes are TRBV6-1 and TRBJ2-1, with D possibly being TRBD1 (6 bases). V gave up 7 bases and J gave up 7 bases, with 20 bases separating them. Germline loops: CDR1 MNHNS, CDR2 SASEGT. The CDR3 sequence is 15 residues long. The CDR3 DNA follows: TGTGCCAGCACTCTGGACAGTTCTTACTGGAATGAGCAGTTCTTC. Amino acids: CASTLDSSYWNEQFF.

This clone was observed a few times. The V call is TRBV7-3, the J call TRBJ1-6; D gene uncertain. CDR3 length equals 15 residues. V was pared by 3 bases and J by 7 bases, with 13 bases between. CDR1 and CDR2 (germline): SGHTA, FQGTGA. The chain's CDR3 is CASSFQNAGNSPLHF. CDR3 DNA sequence: TGTGCCAGCAGCTTCCAAAACGCAGGAAATTCACCCCTCCACTTT.

The chain employs TRBV30 and TRBJ2-2; maybe TRBD1 (8 bases). In germline, CDR1 is GTSNPN, CDR2 SVGIG (reference sequence). V was cut by 3 bases and J by 4 bases, with 15 bases left in between. The CDR3 consists of 15 residues. This CDR3 reads CAWRRTGRATGELFF. The CDR3 nucleotides are TGTGCCTGGAGGAGGACAGGGAGGGCCACCGGGGAGCTGTTTTTT.

CDR3 protein: CASSVSGLAWETQYF. For the CDR3, the DNA is TGTGCCAGCAGCGTAAGCGGGCTAGCCTGGGAGACCCAGTACTTC. The chain recombines TRBV9 with TRBJ2-5, with D perhaps TRBD2 (6 bases). V lost 1 base and J 5 bases, leaving 15 bases between the germline ends. Germline CDR1 SGDLS, CDR2 YYNGEE. This CDR3 comprises 15 residues.

V gene TRBV9 combines with J gene TRBJ2-7, with D perhaps TRBD2 (5 bases). V shed 3 bases and J shed 7 bases, with 20 bases lying between them. CDR1 is SGDLS and CDR2 is YYNGEE in the germline V gene. CDR3 length equals 15 residues. The CDR3 bases are TGTGCCAGCAGCGCTTCCGTTATAAGCGGCCGAGAGCAGTACTTC. It is translated as CASSASVISGREQYF.

The V gene is TRBV18, the J gene TRBJ1-6, with D possibly being TRBD1 (5 bases). CDR3 length: 14 residues. Germline CDR1 is KGHSH and CDR2 is LQKENI. Trimming took off 2 bases at V and 10 bases at J, with 12 bases between the two ends. The CDR3 sequence is CASSPKETVSPLHF. The CDR3 DNA sequence: TGTGCCAGCTCACCAAAGGAGACAGTCTCACCCCTCCACTTT.

The rearrangement links TRBV9 to TRBJ2-6; D is uncertain. The CDR3 sequence is 13 residues long. V was clipped by 6 bases and J by 2 bases, with 6 bases between them. From germline, CDR1 is SGDLS and CDR2 YYNGEE. The CDR3 nucleotides read TGTGCCAGCACTATAGCTGGGGCCAACGTCCTGACTTTC. It translates to CASTIAGANVLTF.

This clone was recorded once. CDR3 protein: CASSPRQGASTDTQYF. In nucleotides, the CDR3 is TGTGCCAGCAGCCCACGACAGGGGGCGAGCACAGATACGCAGTATTTT. The chain is built from TRBV9 and TRBJ2-3; 10 nucleotides agree with TRBD1. Germline-derived CDR1 and CDR2 are SGDLS and YYNGEE. The CDR3 length is 16 residues. The junction had 5 bases not matched to a gene; V was cut back by 4 bases and J by 0 bases.

This sequence joins TRBV28 and TRBJ2-2; D gene unclear. Trimming stripped 7 bases from V and 7 bases from J, with 19 bases between. Per germline, CDR1 MDHEN and CDR2 SYDVKM. CDR3 size: 15 residues. CDR3 in DNA: TGTGCCAGCACCACCGGCGGCGCGTCGGGCGGGGAGCTGTTTTTT. Its translation: CASTTGGASGGELFF.

The table lists this clone with a few counts. This CDR3 is CASSADRGHETQYF. The CDR3 bases are TGTGCCAGTAGCGCAGACAGGGGGCATGAGACCCAGTACTTC. V gene TRBV19 combines with J gene TRBJ2-5; 10 bases align to TRBD1. After removal of 6 bases from V and 5 bases from J, the junction contained 6 bases not matched to a gene. The CDR3 is 14 amino acids. CDR1 is LNHDA and CDR2 is SQIVND in the germline V gene (reference sequence).

This chain links TRBV30 with TRBJ2-5; TRBD1 might be the D (7 bases). Trimming shortened V by 0 bases and J by 4 bases, and 12 bases separated the two germline ends. This CDR3 has 14 residues. The germline gives CDR1 GTSNPN, CDR2 SVGIG (reference sequence). The CDR3 DNA reads as TGTGCCTGGAGTGTAAGCAGGGGGGTAGAGACCCAGTACTTC. Residues: CAWSVSRGVETQYF. The complete variable domain, with remaining parts taken from reference TRBV30 and TRBJ2-5, reads SQTIHQWPATLVQPVGSPLSLECTVEGTSNPNLYWYRQAAGRGLQLLFYSVGIGQISSEVPQNLSASRPQDRQFILSSKKLLLSDSGFYLCAWSVSRGVETQYFGPGTRLLVL.

This clone showed up just once. The chain carries TRBV30 and TRBJ1-2, with D unclear. CDR1 and CDR2 from the germline V gene are GTSNPN and SVGIG (reference sequence). The ends were cut back, 4 bases at V and 4 bases at J, with 16 bases in the middle. This CDR3 comprises 14 residues. CDR3 sequence (DNA): TGTGCCTGGAACTTAGGCCTGGGAGCCTATGGCTACACCTTC. It specifies CAWNLGLGAYGYTF.

This clone was seen a handful of times. V gene TRBV5-1 combines with J gene TRBJ2-7; no reliable D call. The germline V gene encodes CDR1 SGHRS and CDR2 YFSETQ. The CDR3 is 13 amino acids. V was trimmed by 0 bases and J by 1 base, leaving 5 bases between them. The CDR3 DNA reads TGCGCCAGCAGCTTGGCCGGGTCCTACGAGCAGTACTTC. It encodes CASSLAGSYEQYF.

This clone is a singleton in its sample. A junction boundary mismatches the germline segment, possibly from a read error. The rearrangement uses TRBV7-7 and TRBJ2-1, with 11 bases aligning to TRBD1. This CDR3 is built from 15 residues. CDR1 SSHAT and CDR2 FNYEAQ come from the germline V gene (reference sequence). The CDR3 DNA reads as TGTGCTAGCAGCTCAGGACAGGGGGCCCACAATGAGCAGTTCTTC. Its protein product is CASSSGQGAHNEQFF.

This chain connects TRBV7-6 to TRBJ1-1; D remains unclear. Germline V CDR1 and CDR2: SGHVS, FNYEAQ. V was pared by 5 bases and J by 3 bases, with 10 bases between. This CDR3 spans 13 amino acids. CDR3 amino acids: CASSERSDTEAFF. As DNA, the CDR3 is TGTGCCAGCAGCGAGAGGTCCGACACTGAAGCTTTCTTT.

The chain's CDR3 is CASSVGAGSGNTIYF. The CDR3 region has the DNA TGTGCCAGCAGCGTAGGAGCAGGTTCCGGAAACACCATATATTTT. The V gene is TRBV9, the J gene TRBJ1-3; D uncertain. V gave up 0 bases and J gave up 4 bases, with 11 bases separating them. Germline V gene data show CDR1 as SGDLS and CDR2 as YYNGEE. This CDR3 is 15 amino acids long.

The chain has TRBV5-4 and TRBJ2-7; D possibly corresponds to TRBD2 (5 bases). The CDR3 is made up of 14 amino acids. CDR1 SGHNT and CDR2 YYREEE come from the germline V gene (reference sequence). Deletions cut 4 bases from V and 4 bases from J, with 15 bases between. This chain's CDR3 is CASSALAGGYEQYF. The CDR3 DNA follows: TGTGCCAGCAGCGCCCTCGCGGGCGGGTACGAGCAGTACTTC.